The 12 T cell receptor beta chains presented below share a single source sample, sequenced in a study of T-cell reconstitution after alpha-beta-depleted transplantation in children. It was with unique molecular identifiers that the TCRbeta library was prepared. TCRdb fed the PCR reads into MiXCR, producing one record per CDR3 protein. The sample includes approximately 17,000 distinct CDR3 sequences, about 7.7% of them seen just once. The sequencing here drew on PBMCs, mostly from graft donor cells, taken 60 days after TCRalphabeta/CD19-depleted stem cell transplant. The receptors stem from a boy in the first two years of life who had a stem cell transplant for Wiskott-Aldrich syndrome, so the T cells may come from the graft donor.

This clonotype was observed many times. The chain is built from TRBV4-1 and TRBJ1-1; D is uncertain. Trimming took 1 base from V and 1 from J, leaving 10 bases between them. This CDR3 has 15 residues. The germline V gene has CDR1 MGHRA and CDR2 YSYEKL. CDR3 residues: CASSQGNIQNTEAFF. In DNA, the CDR3 is TGCGCCAGCAGCCAAGGTAACATCCAGAACACTGAAGCTTTCTTT.

This clonotype turned up a few times. V gene TRBV20-1 combines with J gene TRBJ2-3, with D possibly being TRBD1 or TRBD2 (6 bases each). The CDR3 has 14 residues. Deletions cut 3 bases from V and 4 bases from J, with 14 bases between. Looked up from germline, CDR1 is DFQATT and CDR2 is SNEGSKA (reference sequence). The CDR3 reads CSASWPGAPDTQYF. In nucleotides, the CDR3 is TGCAGTGCTAGTTGGCCGGGGGCTCCAGATACGCAGTATTTT.

This clonotype was recorded many times. This chain links TRBV2 with TRBJ2-3, with D possibly matching TRBD2 (5 bases). The CDR3 covers 15 residues. From germline, CDR1 is SNHLY and CDR2 FYNNEI. V was clipped by 7 bases and J by 7 bases, with 21 bases between them. The CDR3 nucleotides read TGTGCCAGCAATCCTGAGGGAACGCTCCCCAATACGCAGTATTTT. The encoded protein is CASNPEGTLPNTQYF.

This clonotype appeared many times. The genes are TRBV29-1 and TRBJ2-1; 7 bases agree with TRBD2. CDR1 and CDR2 from the germline V gene are SQVTM and ANQGSEA. V gave up 5 bases and J gave up 4 bases; unmatched junction bases: 11. The CDR3 has 15 residues. This CDR3 is CSVSGGVMTYNEQFF. DNA of the CDR3: TGCAGCGTTTCGGGGGGAGTAATGACATACAATGAGCAGTTCTTC.

This clonotype was detected many times. The chain links TRBV7-9 to TRBJ2-6; weak D call: TRBD2 (5 bases). The CDR3 consists of 20 residues. Trimming stripped 4 bases from V and 0 bases from J, with 22 bases between. Germline CDR1 and CDR2: SEHNR and FQNEAQ (reference sequence). The CDR3 reads CASSSPKSGWKFSGANVLTF. Written as DNA, the CDR3 is TGTGCCAGCAGCTCCCCCAAGAGCGGTTGGAAATTCTCTGGGGCCAACGTCCTGACTTTC. Filled out from reference TRBV7-9 and TRBJ2-6, the complete variable domain reads DTGVSQNPRHKITKRGQNVTFRCDPISEHNRLYWYRQTLGQGPEFLTYFQNEAQLEKSRLLSDRFSAERPKGSFSTLEIQRTEQGDSAMYLCASSSPKSGWKFSGANVLTFGAGSRLTVL.

This clonotype was detected once. A much larger clone sits a single nucleotide away, making a read error possible. The CDR3 does not end in the conserved phenylalanine or tryptophan, so this is likely a read error. The rearrangement joins TRBV3-1 to TRBJ2-7; 11 nucleotides line up with TRBD2. V shed 1 base and J 4 bases; nucleotides not matched to a gene: 3. Germline V gene lookup returns CDR1 LGHDT and CDR2 YNNKEL (reference sequence). The CDR3 is 15 residues long. The DNA of the CDR3 is TGTGCCAGCAGCCAAGTACCTAGCGGGAGGTACGAGCAGTACCTC. It translates to CASSQVPSGRYEQYL.

This clonotype was found many times. The chain recombines TRBV7-2 with TRBJ1-1, with 8 nucleotides matching TRBD1. Germline CDR1 SGHTA, CDR2 FQGNSA. V was pared by 3 bases and J by 12 bases, with 6 bases of the junction left unmatched. This CDR3 is 12 amino acids long. CDR3 nucleotide sequence: TGTGCCAGCAGCTTCCGGGACAGGCGACCTTTCTTT. Residues: CASSFRDRRPFF.

The chain has TRBV20-1 and TRBJ2-1, with 13 bases fitting TRBD2. CDR1 is DFQATT, CDR2 SNEGSKA, per germline (reference sequence). Losses at the gene ends were 6 bases for V and 8 bases for J; bases not matched to a gene: 16. The CDR3 runs 17 residues. This CDR3 is CSATRLAGGVWVHEQFF. For the CDR3, the DNA is TGCAGTGCAACAAGACTAGCGGGAGGTGTTTGGGTCCATGAGCAGTTCTTC.

Written as DNA, the CDR3 is TGTGCCAGCAGTTGGGCCCGGGATCCAAGTTTGGAGACCCAGTACTTC. It yields the protein CASSWARDPSLETQYF. The V and J genes are TRBV6-2 or TRBV6-3 and TRBJ2-5; D perhaps matches TRBD2 (5 bases). V lost 4 bases, J lost 5 bases, and 20 bases lay in between. CDR3 length: 16 amino acids. Germline V CDR1 and CDR2: MNHEY, SVGEGT.

This clonotype was seen repeatedly, ten times or more. The chain couples TRBV28 to TRBJ1-5, with D perhaps TRBD1 (6 bases). Trimming pared 6 bases from V and 2 bases from J, leaving 14 bases between. The CDR3 contains 15 residues. In germline, CDR1 is MDHEN, CDR2 SYDVKM. The chain's CDR3 is CASSYFGQRNQPQHF. In nucleotides, the CDR3 is TGTGCCAGCAGCTACTTTGGACAGCGCAATCAGCCCCAGCATTTT. The full variable domain, completed using reference TRBV28 and TRBJ1-5, is DVKVTQSSRYLVKRTGEKVFLECVQDMDHENMFWYRQDPGLGLRLIYFSYDVKMKEKGDIPEGYSVSREKKERFSLILESASTNQTSMYLCASSYFGQRNQPQHFGDGTRLSIL.

This clonotype was observed at least ten times. This chain uses TRBV20-1 with TRBJ2-7, with no clear D. This CDR3 has 12 residues. The V gene's germline CDR1 is DFQATT and CDR2 SNEGSKA (reference sequence). The V end lost 7 bases, the J end lost 2 bases, and 12 bases lay between the germline ends. CDR3: CSVGRITYEQYF. Here the CDR3 DNA reads TGCAGTGTGGGCCGGATAACCTACGAGCAGTACTTC.

V gene TRBV15 combines with J gene TRBJ2-1, with D perhaps assigned TRBD1 or TRBD2 (5 bases each). Germline V CDR1 and CDR2: LNHNV, YYDKDF (reference sequence). This CDR3 has 15 residues. V was trimmed by 1 base and J by 2 bases, leaving 9 bases between them. The DNA for the CDR3 is TGTGCCACCAGCAGAGCGGGGCCCACCTACAATGAGCAGTTCTTC. Residues: CATSRAGPTYNEQFF.